Shown below are 20 T cell receptor beta chains from a single sample sequenced in a study of T cells in Graves' hyperthyroidism and ophthalmopathy. The CDR3 regions of TCR beta were amplified from RNA transcripts. The HTBI primer set served for first-round RT-PCR of the TCR CDR3. TCRdb itself ran the multiplex PCR reads through MiXCR, one entry per CDR3 protein. The data contain more than 350,000 distinct CDR3 sequences, 17% of them singletons. Sequencing was performed on blood. The origin of the receptors is a woman aged 25 to 39 with Graves' hyperthyroidism that later progressed to Graves' ophthalmopathy.

In its sample, this clonotype was seen many times. The chain combines TRBV2 with TRBJ2-5, with 8 bases fitting TRBD2. Germline V gene data show CDR1 as SNHLY and CDR2 as FYNNEI. The V segment lost 4 bases and the J segment 3 bases; nucleotides outside the gene matches: 4. This CDR3 spans 14 amino acids. The CDR3 here is CASSGTSGKETQYF. The CDR3 DNA follows: TGTGCCAGCAGTGGTACTAGCGGAAAAGAGACCCAGTACTTC.

This clonotype was recorded a few times. The chain employs TRBV28 and TRBJ2-7; 11 bases are shared with TRBD1. V dropped 6 bases and J dropped 1; count of bases not matched to a gene: 11. This CDR3 region has 17 residues. Germline V gene data show CDR1 as MDHEN and CDR2 as SYDVKM. The chain's CDR3 is CASRILEGQGGSYEQYF. The CDR3 region has the DNA TGTGCCAGCAGAATACTGGAGGGACAGGGGGGTTCCTACGAGCAGTACTTC.

The chain is built from TRBV24-1 and TRBJ2-3; D is undetermined. Germline assignment: CDR1 KGHDR and CDR2 SFDVKD. Deletions cut 7 bases from V and 0 bases from J, with 4 bases between. The CDR3 runs to 12 residues. The CDR3 sequence is CATSQSTDTQYF. DNA for the CDR3: TGTGCCACCAGCCAGAGCACAGATACGCAGTATTTT.

In its sample, this clonotype was seen a few times. The chain uses TRBV5-4 and TRBJ2-5, with D perhaps TRBD1 or TRBD2 (5 bases each). V shed 4 bases and J shed 5 bases, with 24 bases lying between them. CDR1 and CDR2 (germline): SGHNT, YYREEE (reference sequence). CDR3 length: 17 residues. The CDR3 sequence: CASSLLGEGQGGETQYF. DNA for the CDR3: TGTGCCAGCAGCCTGCTGGGTGAGGGGCAGGGTGGGGAGACCCAGTACTTC.

This clonotype was found many times. V usage is TRBV19 and J usage is TRBJ2-1, with 11 bases that match TRBD2. Germline V gives CDR1 LNHDA, CDR2 SQIVND (reference sequence). This CDR3 comprises 16 residues. V lost 4 bases and J lost 5; bases outside the gene matches: 7. The CDR3 DNA reads TGTGCCAGTAGTACCGCCGGGACTAGCGGAGACAATGAGCAGTTCTTC. Translated, it gives CASSTAGTSGDNEQFF.

This clonotype showed up many times. This chain uses TRBV28 with TRBJ1-1; D remains unclear. The CDR3 is 15 amino acids. The germline V gene encodes CDR1 MDHEN and CDR2 SYDVKM. Trimming took 6 bases from V and 4 from J, leaving 18 bases between them. This CDR3 reads CASRGLLGSATEAFF. The CDR3 DNA is TGTGCCAGCAGGGGGTTGCTAGGGAGTGCCACTGAAGCTTTCTTT.

Only a few counts were recorded for this clonotype. The chain couples TRBV27 to TRBJ1-1, with TRBD1 as a possible D gene (5 bases). From germline, CDR1 is MNHEY and CDR2 SMNVEV (reference sequence). The CDR3 has 16 amino acids. V was clipped by 3 bases and J by 4 bases, with 18 bases between them. The CDR3 region has the DNA TGTGCCAGCAGTTTCTCCGCCACGCAGGGAACCACTGAAGCTTTCTTT. Translation gives CASSFSATQGTTEAFF.

At least ten counts were recorded for this clonotype. V and J are TRBV20-1 and TRBJ2-7; TRBD2 matches at 10 bases. CDR3 size: 14 residues. Per germline, CDR1 DFQATT and CDR2 SNEGSKA (reference sequence). J lost 2 bases, V lost 4 bases, and 5 bases had no gene match. CDR3 nucleotides: TGCAGTGCTAATCGACTAGCGGGCCCCTACGAGCAGTACTTC. Translation: CSANRLAGPYEQYF.

Remarks on this clonotype: One base away lies a much larger clone, so this may be a sequencing read error. The CDR3: CTSSLLWGGPGELFF. The CDR3 DNA reads TGTACCAGCAGTTTATTATGGGGGGGCCCCGGGGAGCTGTTTTTT. The rearrangement joins TRBV28 to TRBJ2-2; tentatively, D is TRBD2 (7 bases). This CDR3 has 15 amino acids. Germline V lookup: CDR1 MDHEN, CDR2 SYDVKM. Combining the CDR3 with reference TRBV28 and TRBJ2-2 gives the whole variable domain DVKVTQSSRYLVKRTGEKVFLECVQDMDHENMFWYRQDPGLGLRLIYFSYDVKMKEKGDIPEGYSVSREKKERFSLILESASTNQTSMYLCTSSLLWGGPGELFFGEGSRLTVL.

The chain uses TRBV19 and TRBJ2-1, with 10 bases lining up with TRBD1. CDR1 LNHDA and CDR2 SQIVND come from the germline V gene (reference sequence). The J segment lost 8 bases and the V segment lost 3 bases, leaving 10 bases of the junction unmatched. CDR3 length: 16 amino acids. The CDR3 here is CASSIARGQGLDEQFF. Here the CDR3 DNA reads TGTGCCAGTAGTATCGCCCGGGGACAGGGGCTAGATGAGCAGTTCTTC.

This clonotype was detected many times. The chain carries TRBV19 and TRBJ1-1; D possibly corresponds to TRBD1 (6 bases). Looked up from germline, CDR1 is LNHDA and CDR2 is SQIVND (reference sequence). Trimming removed 3 bases at V and 1 base at J, with 12 bases between. This CDR3 has 15 residues. The CDR3: CASSIYRTENTEAFF. The CDR3 region has the DNA TGTGCCAGTAGTATTTATAGGACAGAGAACACTGAAGCTTTCTTT.

This clonotype came up many times. This chain links TRBV28 with TRBJ2-7; 9 nucleotides match TRBD2. Trimming cost V 7 bases and J 5 bases; bases outside gene matches: 9. Looked up from germline, CDR1 is MDHEN and CDR2 is SYDVKM. CDR3 length: 14 amino acids. Written as DNA, the CDR3 is TGTGCCAGCACCTTGGGGCTAGCGGGACACGAGCAGTACTTC. It yields the protein CASTLGLAGHEQYF.

The table lists this clonotype with many counts. This chain joins TRBV20-1 and TRBJ2-3; the D is unclear. The V end lost 5 bases, the J end lost 6 bases, and 15 bases lay between the germline ends. The CDR3 is made up of 13 amino acids. Germline V gives CDR1 DFQATT, CDR2 SNEGSKA (reference sequence). The CDR3 loop is CSAYPTQADTQYF. In nucleotides, the CDR3 is TGCAGTGCTTACCCTACCCAGGCGGATACGCAGTATTTT.

This clonotype was seen many times. The chain employs TRBV6-1 and TRBJ1-1; D not resolved. The germline V gene encodes CDR1 MNHNS and CDR2 SASEGT. The V end was cut by 5 bases, the J end by 7 bases, with 14 bases between. CDR3 size: 13 residues. CDR3 DNA sequence: TGTGCCAGCAGTTATAAGTGGGATCTTGAAGCTTTCTTT. It translates to CASSYKWDLEAFF.

The chain uses TRBV29-1 and TRBJ2-6; 11 positions match TRBD1. In germline, CDR1 is SQVTM, CDR2 ANQGSEA. Unmatched junction bases numbered 4, after V lost 6 bases and J lost 3 bases. The CDR3 totals 15 residues. The CDR3 protein is CSVGTGGFGANVLTF. Written as DNA, the CDR3 is TGCAGCGTGGGGACAGGGGGTTTTGGGGCCAACGTCCTGACTTTC. Full variable domain (missing parts from reference TRBV29-1 and TRBJ2-6): SAVISQKPSRDICQRGTSLTIQCQVDSQVTMMFWYRQQPGQSLTLIATANQGSEATYESGFVIDKFPISRPNLTFSTLTVSNMSPEDSSIYLCSVGTGGFGANVLTFGAGSRLTVL.

This chain uses TRBV12-5 with TRBJ1-2; no firm D call. The V end was cut by 3 bases, the J end by 2 bases, with 25 bases between. Germline loops: CDR1 LGHNT, CDR2 FRNRAP. The CDR3 sequence is 19 residues long. Here the CDR3 reads CASGFCSREGGSGNYGYTF. The CDR3 DNA is TGTGCTAGTGGTTTTTGTAGCCGAGAGGGCGGGAGTGGGAACTATGGCTACACCTTC.

This clonotype has ten or more counts. The gene calls are TRBV2 and TRBJ2-5; D unresolved. Germline lookup yields CDR1 SNHLY and CDR2 FYNNEI. The CDR3 loop spans 15 amino acids. The V end was cut by 0 bases, the J end by 5 bases, with 13 bases between. CDR3 protein: CASSEAASRGETQYF. The CDR3 DNA reads as TGTGCCAGCAGTGAAGCGGCGTCGAGAGGCGAGACCCAGTACTTC.

This clonotype has a count of ten or more. The chain uses TRBV27 and TRBJ2-3; D might be TRBD1 or TRBD2, each matching 5 bases. Germline V gene lookup returns CDR1 MNHEY and CDR2 SMNVEV (reference sequence). Between the trimmed V and J ends, which lost 3 bases and 4 bases, there was a span of 11 bases. The CDR3 is made up of 14 amino acids. The DNA for the CDR3 is TGTGCCAGCAGTTTCGGCAGGGAGTCAGATACGCAGTATTTT. It translates to CASSFGRESDTQYF.

This clonotype was counted between two and nine times. The chain carries TRBV20-1 and TRBJ2-3; D might be TRBD2 (5 bases). V was shortened by 4 bases and J by 4 bases, with 18 bases between the two germline ends. CDR3 length equals 15 residues. Germline CDR1 reads DFQATT; CDR2 reads SNEGSKA (reference sequence). Here the CDR3 reads CSATPSTEDADTQYF. The CDR3, as DNA: TGCAGTGCTACCCCATCAACGGAGGACGCAGATACGCAGTATTTT.

This clonotype was recorded at least ten times. The chain is built from TRBV28 and TRBJ1-1, with TRBD1 identical over 8 bases. J was trimmed by 6 bases and V by 5 bases; bases with no gene match: 8. Germline V lookup: CDR1 MDHEN, CDR2 SYDVKM. The CDR3 has 14 amino acids. CDR3 amino acids: CASSRGQGSSEAFF. CDR3 DNA: TGTGCCAGCAGTCGTGGACAGGGCTCTTCTGAAGCTTTCTTT.